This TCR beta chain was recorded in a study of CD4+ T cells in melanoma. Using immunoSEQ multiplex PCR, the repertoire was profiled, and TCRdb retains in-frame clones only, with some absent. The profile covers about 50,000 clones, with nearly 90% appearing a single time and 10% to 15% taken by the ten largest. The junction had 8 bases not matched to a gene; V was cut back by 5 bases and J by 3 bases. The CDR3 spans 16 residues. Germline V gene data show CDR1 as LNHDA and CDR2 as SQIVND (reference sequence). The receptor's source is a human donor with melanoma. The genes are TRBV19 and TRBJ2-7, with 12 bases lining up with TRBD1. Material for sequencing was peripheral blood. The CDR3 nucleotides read TGTGCCAGTAGTCCCCCGGGACAGGGGGCTAACTACGAGCAGTACTTC. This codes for CASSPPGQGANYEQYF.